One sample yielded the 16 T cell receptor beta chains listed below, sequenced in a study of CD8+CD57+ T cells in acquired aplastic anemia. It was genomic DNA that served as the template for profiling TCR beta VDJ and CDR3. From the reads, TCRdb called clonotypes with MiXCR, one entry per CDR3 protein. The table lists 150,000 to 200,000 distinct CDR3 sequences, about 45% of them singletons. The sequenced patients had an expansion of CD8+CD57+ cells seen by flow cytometry. The sample consisted of sorted CD4+, CD8+, or CD8+CD57+ T cells (not recorded which) from PBMCs. These receptors all stem from a human donor with aplastic anemia.

This clonotype was seen repeatedly, ten times or more. The V and J genes are TRBV2 and TRBJ2-2; D is perhaps TRBD1 (7 bases). The V end was cut by 7 bases, the J end by 1 base, with 10 bases between. This CDR3 spans 14 amino acids. CDR1 SNHLY and CDR2 FYNNEI come from the germline V gene. The CDR3 DNA follows: TGTGCCAGCACAGGGGGAGGGAACACCGGGGAGCTGTTTTTT. Protein sequence: CASTGGGNTGELFF.

The chain employs TRBV20-1 and TRBJ2-7, with 9 bases identical to TRBD2. CDR3 length equals 15 residues. The germline gives CDR1 DFQATT, CDR2 SNEGSKA (reference sequence). With V trimmed by 4 bases and J by 6 bases, 13 bases remained unmatched. The CDR3 coding sequence is TGCAGTGCTAAACGTCGGGGACTAGCACTGGCCGAGCAGTACTTC. The encoded protein is CSAKRRGLALAEQYF.

This clonotype was detected many times. This chain uses TRBV2 with TRBJ2-1, with D tentatively TRBD1 or TRBD2 (5 bases each). Trimming removed 2 bases from V and 9 bases from J, with 11 bases in between. This CDR3 is 13 amino acids long. Per germline, CDR1 SNHLY and CDR2 FYNNEI. The chain's CDR3 is CASSEFVGVEQFF. CDR3 in DNA: TGTGCCAGCAGTGAATTTGTGGGGGTTGAGCAGTTCTTC.

The chain has TRBV2 and TRBJ1-6, with 9 bases fitting TRBD1. The trim removed 9 bases at V and 10 bases at J, leaving 7 bases unmatched. The CDR3 is 13 residues long. Germline V gives CDR1 SNHLY, CDR2 FYNNEI. The CDR3 nucleotides read TGTGCCAGGACAGGGGGTTCGGGGTCACCCCTCCACTTT. Translating it yields CARTGGSGSPLHF.

This clonotype was detected ten times or more. The gene calls are TRBV14 and TRBJ1-6; D unclear. The ends were cut back, 3 bases at V and 1 base at J, with 7 bases in the middle. CDR3 length: 15 residues. CDR1 is SGHDN, CDR2 FVKESK, per germline. The DNA of the CDR3 is TGTGCCAGCAGCCAGGGTGGGTCCTATAATTCACCCCTCCACTTT. Protein: CASSQGGSYNSPLHF.

This clonotype has a handful of counts. The rearrangement links TRBV3-1 to TRBJ2-2, with 8 positions matching TRBD2. V lost 5 bases and J lost 3; bases outside the gene matches: 8. The germline V gene encodes CDR1 LGHDT and CDR2 YNNKEL (reference sequence). The length of the CDR3 is 16 residues. CDR3 DNA sequence: TGTGCCAGCAGCTCGGGGGGGACGCCGCACACCGGGGAGCTGTTTTTT. The encoded protein is CASSSGGTPHTGELFF.

This clonotype was counted ten times or more. The genes are TRBV5-4 and TRBJ1-2; D ambiguous. The CDR3 spans 13 residues. V lost 0 bases to trimming and J lost 8 bases, with 11 bases between them. Germline loops: CDR1 SGHNT, CDR2 YYREEE (reference sequence). CDR3 nucleotides: TGTGCCAGCAGCTTGGTGGGCCCGAGCGGCTACACCTTC. Translation: CASSLVGPSGYTF.

J is TRBJ1-1 and V is TRBV10-3; maybe TRBD1 (6 bases). CDR3 length equals 14 residues. Germline loops: CDR1 ENHRY, CDR2 SYGVKD. Trimming left V 6 bases short and J 4 bases short, with 15 bases between. The CDR3 is CAIRPRTEGTEAFF. In DNA, the CDR3 is TGTGCCATCAGGCCCAGGACAGAAGGCACTGAAGCTTTCTTT.

The table lists this clonotype with many counts. The chain combines TRBV18 with TRBJ2-7, with D hard to call. CDR3 length equals 14 residues. Trimming shortened V by 4 bases and J by 2 bases, and 12 bases separated the two germline ends. Germline V gene sequence: CDR1 KGHSH, CDR2 LQKENI. CDR3 sequence (DNA): TGTGCCAGCTCACGGGCAGCTGCTACCTACGAGCAGTACTTC. Amino acid sequence: CASSRAAATYEQYF.

Comment on this clonotype: One end of the junction fails to match germline, which may point to a read error. The J gene is TRBJ1-3, the V gene TRBV9; no definite D call. This CDR3 is built from 16 residues. Germline lookup yields CDR1 SGDLS and CDR2 YYNGEE. The CDR3 region has the DNA TGTGCCAGCAGCCCCCGCTGGGGTTCTTTTGTAAACACGATATATTTT. It encodes CASSPRWGSFVNTIYF.

This clonotype showed up just a few times. V gene TRBV15 combines with J gene TRBJ2-1; 13 bases agree with TRBD2. Germline V gene lookup returns CDR1 LNHNV and CDR2 YYDKDF (reference sequence). Trimming took 3 bases from V and 6 from J; bases not matched to a gene: 5. This CDR3 region has 16 residues. The CDR3 region is CATSRELAGGFNEQFF. The CDR3 DNA sequence: TGTGCCACCAGCAGGGAACTAGCGGGAGGGTTCAATGAGCAGTTCTTC.

This rearrangement joins TRBV25-1 to TRBJ1-2, with D perhaps TRBD1 (6 bases). The CDR3 spans 17 residues. Trimming shortened V by 4 bases and J by 5 bases, and 23 bases separated the two germline ends. Germline V CDR1 and CDR2: MGHDK, SYGVNS. The CDR3 loop is CASSAPRAGGRRYGYTF. As DNA, the CDR3 is TGTGCCAGCAGTGCTCCTCGGGCGGGGGGGCGAAGGTATGGCTACACCTTC.

The genes are TRBV19 and TRBJ1-3, with D possibly being TRBD1 (5 bases). This CDR3 comprises 12 residues. Looked up from germline, CDR1 is LNHDA and CDR2 is SQIVND (reference sequence). Trimming pared 9 bases from V and 3 bases from J, leaving 9 bases between. The CDR3, as DNA: TGTGCCAGCGGGGGACGTGGAAACACCATATATTTT. Amino acids: CASGGRGNTIYF.

The genes are TRBV10-2 and TRBJ2-2; D gene uncertain. The V and J ends lost 2 bases and 1 base respectively, with 5 bases between them. From germline, CDR1 is WSHSY and CDR2 SAAADI. There are 14 residues in the CDR3. The CDR3 protein is CASSEVQNTGELFF. CDR3 sequence (DNA): TGCGCCAGCAGTGAGGTGCAGAACACCGGGGAGCTGTTTTTT.

The J gene is TRBJ1-5, the V gene TRBV10-3; D gene unclear. V was pared by 5 bases and J by 11 bases, with 16 bases between. Germline V lookup: CDR1 ENHRY, CDR2 SYGVKD. The CDR3 runs to 13 residues. CDR3 coding DNA: TGTGCCATCAGTATGAACCGGGTCGAGGCCCAGCATTTT. It codes for CAISMNRVEAQHF.

The chain carries TRBV2 and TRBJ1-6; 12 bases match TRBD1. The CDR3 consists of 16 residues. The V gene's germline CDR1 is SNHLY and CDR2 FYNNEI. V shed 5 bases and J 7 bases; nucleotides not matched to a gene: 6. Here the CDR3 reads CASSRDRGLGNSPLHF. Here the CDR3 DNA reads TGTGCCAGCAGTCGGGACAGGGGGCTGGGGAATTCACCCCTCCACTTT. The full variable domain, rest sourced from reference TRBV2 and TRBJ1-6, is EPEVTQTPSHQVTQMGQEVILRCVPISNHLYFYWYRQILGQKVEFLVSFYNNEISEKSEIFDDQFSVERPDGSNFTLKIRSTKLEDSAMYFCASSRDRGLGNSPLHFGNGTRLTVT.